This T cell receptor beta chain comes out of a study of OX40 agonist ivuxolimab in advanced cancers. Study overall: The treatment was a fully human IgG2 OX40 agonist, ivuxolimab. General observations from the study: Expanded peripheral T-cell antigen specificity went undetermined.

Data came from immunoSEQ multiplex PCR; TCRdb stores just in-frame clones and leaves some out. The sample lists nearly 85,000 clones, around 86% occurring once. A remark on this clone: Its antigen is as yet unknown.

The CDR3 length is 14 residues. Trimming cost V 5 bases and J 3 bases; bases outside gene matches: 2. CDR1 LNHDA and CDR2 SQIVND come from the germline V gene (reference sequence). Sequencing used CD4+ or CD8+ T cells sorted from blood, obtained in a trial of the OX40 agonist ivuxolimab. The chain employs TRBV19 and TRBJ2-5, with 11 bases fitting TRBD2. The sequence was collected from an adult with an advanced solid tumor such as melanoma, head and neck, liver or kidney cancer. The DNA of the CDR3 is TGTGCCAGTAGTTCGACTAGCGGGGAAGAGACCCAGTACTTC. Amino acid sequence: CASSSTSGEETQYF. Full variable domain (remainder filled in from reference TRBV19 and TRBJ2-5): DGGITQSPKYLFRKEGQNVTLSCEQNLNHDAMYWYRQDPGQGLRLIYYSQIVNDFQKGDIAEGYSVSREKKESFPLTVTSAQKNPTAFYLCASSSTSGEETQYFGPGTRLLVL.